This T cell receptor beta chain was sequenced during a study of T cell repertoires in cytomegalovirus infection. This clonotype was counted many times. Its cognate antigen is unknown. CDR1 and CDR2 (germline): SGHTA, FQGNSA. CDR3 length: 13 residues. With 10 bases removed from V and 3 bases from J, the gap between germline ends came to 16 bases. TCRdb passed the reads through MiXCR, listing each CDR3 protein once. The sample includes about 130,000 distinct CDR3 sequences, 20% to 30% seen only once; the top ten take roughly 35%. This TCR was sampled from a human donor in good health (CMV status not recorded). Some clones in this sample may be carry-over from other donors' samples. The V and J genes are TRBV7-2 and TRBJ2-7, with D possibly TRBD2 on 6 matching bases. Sequenced input: PBMCs, sequenced either directly or after in vitro stimulation (not recorded which). In DNA, the CDR3 is TGTGCCACCTATGACGGGAGTGGCTACGAGCAGTACTTC. Translated, it gives CATYDGSGYEQYF.